This paragraph covers one T cell receptor beta chain sequence. The data are from a study of blood T cell repertoires in COVID-19. Study as a whole: Sources were T cells, B-cell-depleted T cells, or PBMCs; the material itself was cDNA or gDNA.

Assay used: immunoSEQ multiplex PCR; TCRdb lists only in-frame clones, some missing. The sample gives 200,000 to 300,000 clones, around 87% of which show up once; roughly 5% is in the top ten. This CDR3 has 15 residues. V shed 3 bases and J shed 1 base, with 12 bases lying between them. The germline gives CDR1 KGHSH, CDR2 LQKENI. This receptor was taken from a woman aged 55-75 years with COVID-19, enrolled during active disease. Sequences were obtained from peripheral blood. V is TRBV18 and J is TRBJ1-2; maybe TRBD1 (5 bases). CDR3 DNA: TGTGCCAGCTCACCGGTGGGGGGAGATAACTATGGCTACACCTTC. Translation gives CASSPVGGDNYGYTF.